This entry is about one TCR beta chain. Germline CDR1 is PRHDT and CDR2 is FYEKMQ (reference sequence). CDR3 length: 17 amino acids. V dropped 6 bases and J dropped 4 bases, with 22 bases sitting between them. The time point is: recipient sample about 28 days before transplant, after cytoreduction. The entry originates in a study of T cell clonotyping in hematopoietic cell transplantation. Using immunoSEQ multiplex PCR, the repertoire was profiled, and TCRdb retains in-frame clones only, with some absent. The table lists approximately 22,000 clones, roughly 90% of them singletons. The chain couples TRBV13 to TRBJ2-1; D is possibly TRBD2 (6 bases). The sample here was peripheral blood mononuclear cells, taken before stem cell transplant. The sequence was collected from a young man with biphenotypic leukemia. Some clones in this sample may be carry-over from other donors' samples. The CDR3 nucleotides read TGTGCCAGCAGAAACCTCAGGGACTCCCCGGGGTACAATGAGCAGTTCTTC. Residues: CASRNLRDSPGYNEQFF.